This T cell receptor (beta chain) appears in the sequencing data of a study of blood T cell repertoires in COVID-19. TCRdb keeps only in-frame clones here, not all; method: immunoSEQ multiplex PCR. The table lists 200,000 to 250,000 clones, 75% to 90% of them singletons. This clone has a count of ten or more. The V gene's germline CDR1 is GTSNPN and CDR2 SVGIG (reference sequence). The CDR3 has 13 residues. J gave up 4 bases and V 3 bases, and 3 bases lay outside the gene matches. The origin of this receptor is a woman aged 18-35 years in a cohort exposed to, infected with or recovered from COVID-19 (not recorded which). This rearrangement joins TRBV30 to TRBJ1-5, with TRBD1 identical over 7 bases. The sample taken for sequencing was PBMCs or T cells enriched from blood (not recorded which). The DNA of the CDR3 is TGTGCCTGGAGCTTACAGGGGAATCAGCCCCAGCATTTT. Residues: CAWSLQGNQPQHF. Full variable domain (outside the CDR3, taken from reference TRBV30 and TRBJ1-5): SQTIHQWPATLVQPVGSPLSLECTVEGTSNPNLYWYRQAAGRGLQLLFYSVGIGQISSEVPQNLSASRPQDRQFILSSKKLLLSDSGFYLCAWSLQGNQPQHFGDGTRLSIL.